Listed below are T cell receptor beta chains from one sample, sequenced in a study of T cells in Graves' hyperthyroidism and ophthalmopathy. TCRdb processed the multiplex PCR reads anew with MiXCR; each CDR3 protein has one entry. The sample records 700,000 to 850,000 distinct CDR3 sequences, over 35% being singletons. Sequencing input: blood. The receptor set was obtained from a woman between 40 and 55 years old with Graves' hyperthyroidism. Each CDR3 is given with its conserved first and last residue. Fields, in order: CDR3 DNA, CDR3 protein, V gene, D gene, J gene, clone size. The D gene is left open where the match is weak. Expanded clones are given a class, and other clones once, few, many or no size at all.

CDR3 DNA: TGTGCCACCAGTGATTCGTCAGGGTATAGCAATCAGCCCCAGCATTTT
CDR3 protein: CATSDSSGYSNQPQHF
V gene: TRBV24-1
D gene: NA
J gene: TRBJ1-5
clone size: many

CDR3 DNA: TGTGCCACCAGCAGGCCGAACAGTCAAAACACCATATATTTT
CDR3 protein: CATSRPNSQNTIYF
V gene: TRBV15
D gene: NA
J gene: TRBJ1-3
clone size: once

CDR3 DNA: TGTGCCAGCAGCGTGGGACTATCGGGCACCGGGGAGCTGTTTTTT
CDR3 protein: CASSVGLSGTGELFF
V gene: TRBV2
D gene: TRBD2
J gene: TRBJ2-2
clone size: many

CDR3 DNA: TGCAGCGCCTGCCTTCCGGAGACTGAAGCTTTCTTT
CDR3 protein: CSACLPETEAFF
V gene: TRBV29-1
D gene: NA
J gene: TRBJ1-1
clone size: many

CDR3 DNA: TGTGCCAGCAGTTCGACGACAGGCCCAACGAGTGAAGCTTTCTTT
CDR3 protein: CASSSTTGPTSEAFF
V gene: TRBV28
D gene: NA
J gene: TRBJ1-1
clone size: few

CDR3 DNA: TGTGCCAGCAGTCACCCCTGGCCGAAGGAAACCGGGGAGCTGTTTTTT
CDR3 protein: CASSHPWPKETGELFF
V gene: TRBV6-2/TRBV6-3
D gene: NA
J gene: TRBJ2-2
clone size: NA

CDR3 DNA: TGTGCCAGCAGTTATAGACTAGCGGGAGGCTACGAGCAGTACTTC
CDR3 protein: CASSYRLAGGYEQYF
V gene: TRBV6-5
D gene: TRBD2
J gene: TRBJ2-7
clone size: few

CDR3 DNA: TGTGCCAGCAGGACGGGACACATGGATCTTTGGGGCACTGAAGCTTTCTTT
CDR3 protein: CASRTGHMDLWGTEAFF
V gene: TRBV6-5
D gene: NA
J gene: TRBJ1-1
clone size: few

CDR3 DNA: TGTGCCAGCAGCTTAGCTCTCCGTCTCGGGGGATCACCCCTCCACTTT
CDR3 protein: CASSLALRLGGSPLHF
V gene: TRBV7-8
D gene: NA
J gene: TRBJ1-6
clone size: NA

CDR3 DNA: TGTGCCAGCAGGCGGGGACAGGGGGCGGAGAACGAGCAGTACTTC
CDR3 protein: CASRRGQGAENEQYF
V gene: TRBV27
D gene: TRBD1
J gene: TRBJ2-7
clone size: NA

CDR3 DNA: TGTGCCAGCAGCCATCGGGGAAGGGGACAAGGCTACACCTTC
CDR3 protein: CASSHRGRGQGYTF
V gene: TRBV9
D gene: NA
J gene: TRBJ1-2
clone size: NA

CDR3 DNA: TGTGCCAGCAGTCCTACGGGACAGGGGATACAAAAACTGTTTTTT
CDR3 protein: CASSPTGQGIQKLFF
V gene: TRBV12-3/TRBV12-4
D gene: TRBD1
J gene: TRBJ1-4
clone size: NA

CDR3 DNA: TGCAGTGTGGGCAGCGCAGGGAAAGAGACCCAGTACTTC
CDR3 protein: CSVGSAGKETQYF
V gene: TRBV20-1
D gene: NA
J gene: TRBJ2-5
clone size: many

CDR3 DNA: TGTGCCTGTCAGTTCTCTGGTCGGGGCGCTTTCTTT
CDR3 protein: CACQFSGRGAFF
V gene: TRBV30
D gene: NA
J gene: TRBJ1-1
clone size: NA

CDR3 DNA: TGTGCCACCAGCAGTACCACATCCGGACAGGTCAAGCAGTACTTC
CDR3 protein: CATSSTTSGQVKQYF
V gene: TRBV15
D gene: TRBD1
J gene: TRBJ2-7
clone size: NA

CDR3 DNA: TGTGCCAGCAGTCTGTCCAGGGTAGGCTATGGCTACACCTTC
CDR3 protein: CASSLSRVGYGYTF
V gene: TRBV3-1
D gene: NA
J gene: TRBJ1-2
clone size: few

CDR3 DNA: TGTGCCAGCAGTTTAGCGCGGGCAGCAGGAGATCAGCCCCAGCATTTT
CDR3 protein: CASSLARAAGDQPQHF
V gene: TRBV12-3/TRBV12-4
D gene: NA
J gene: TRBJ1-5
clone size: NA

CDR3 DNA: TGTGCCAGCAGATGGGATGAGACCCAGTACTTC
CDR3 protein: CASRWDETQYF
V gene: TRBV25-1
D gene: NA
J gene: TRBJ2-5
clone size: many

CDR3 DNA: TGTGCCACCAGTGATAGCGGGGGATACAATGAGCAGTTCTTC
CDR3 protein: CATSDSGGYNEQFF
V gene: TRBV24-1
D gene: TRBD2
J gene: TRBJ2-1
clone size: NA

CDR3 DNA: TGTGCCAGTAGTATCATAGGGGGGAACACTGAAGCTTTCTTT
CDR3 protein: CASSIIGGNTEAFF
V gene: TRBV19
D gene: NA
J gene: TRBJ1-1
clone size: few

CDR3 DNA: TGCAGCGTTGATTTGGACATTTCCTACGAGCAGTACTTC
CDR3 protein: CSVDLDISYEQYF
V gene: TRBV29-1
D gene: NA
J gene: TRBJ2-7
clone size: once

CDR3 DNA: TGCAGCGTTGTTGGTTTTCGAGGGGGCTCTGGAAACACCATATATTTT
CDR3 protein: CSVVGFRGGSGNTIYF
V gene: TRBV29-1
D gene: NA
J gene: TRBJ1-3
clone size: few

CDR3 DNA: TGTGCCAGCGGATCGAACACCGGGGAGCTGTTTTTT
CDR3 protein: CASGSNTGELFF
V gene: TRBV28
D gene: NA
J gene: TRBJ2-2
clone size: NA

CDR3 DNA: TGTGCCAGCAGCGGACAGGGGGCAGTTGGGACTGAAGCTTTCTTT
CDR3 protein: CASSGQGAVGTEAFF
V gene: TRBV2
D gene: TRBD1
J gene: TRBJ1-1
clone size: NA

CDR3 DNA: TGCAGTGCGGACGACCGAGCCGGGGGACCTTCTAACTATGGCTACACCTTC
CDR3 protein: CSADDRAGGPSNYGYTF
V gene: TRBV20-1
D gene: NA
J gene: TRBJ1-2
clone size: NA

CDR3 DNA: TGTGCCAGCAGTTTACGGCTAGCGGGGGGGTCCTACGAGCAGTACTTC
CDR3 protein: CASSLRLAGGSYEQYF
V gene: TRBV12-3/TRBV12-4
D gene: TRBD2
J gene: TRBJ2-7
clone size: NA

CDR3 DNA: TGTGCCAGCAGCCCTTTGACCAAGGAGGAGCAGTTCTTC
CDR3 protein: CASSPLTKEEQFF
V gene: TRBV7-2
D gene: NA
J gene: TRBJ2-1
clone size: NA

CDR3 DNA: TGTGCCATCAGTCGACAGGGGAATGAGCAGCTCTTC
CDR3 protein: CAISRQGNEQLF
V gene: TRBV10-3
D gene: TRBD1
J gene: TRBJ2-1
clone size: NA

CDR3 DNA: TGTGCCAGCACGGCGGGACTGAACACTGAAGCTTTCTTT
CDR3 protein: CASTAGLNTEAFF
V gene: TRBV2
D gene: NA
J gene: TRBJ1-1
clone size: many

CDR3 DNA: TGTGCCTGGAGTTTTACAGGGGGTTACGAGCAGTACTTC
CDR3 protein: CAWSFTGGYEQYF
V gene: TRBV30
D gene: TRBD1
J gene: TRBJ2-7
clone size: NA

CDR3 DNA: TGCGCCAGCAGCCAAGATCCCCTTAGATATAGCGGGAGGGCCTACGAGCAGTACTTC
CDR3 protein: CASSQDPLRYSGRAYEQYF
V gene: TRBV4-3
D gene: TRBD2
J gene: TRBJ2-7
clone size: NA

CDR3 DNA: TGTGCCAGCAGCGTAGAAAGGACTAGCACAGATGGCCTCTTC
CDR3 protein: CASSVERTSTDGLF
V gene: TRBV9
D gene: TRBD2
J gene: TRBJ2-7
clone size: once

CDR3 DNA: TGTGCCACCTTCGGGACAGCAGACTCTGGAAACACCATATATTTT
CDR3 protein: CATFGTADSGNTIYF
V gene: TRBV10-3
D gene: TRBD1
J gene: TRBJ1-3
clone size: few

CDR3 DNA: TGTGCCAGCAGCTCCTCGGGAGGCTACGGTGGCTACACCTTC
CDR3 protein: CASSSSGGYGGYTF
V gene: TRBV11-2
D gene: NA
J gene: TRBJ1-2
clone size: once

CDR3 DNA: TGTGCCAGTAGTCTTCCGGGGGGAGATCAGCCCCAGCATTTT
CDR3 protein: CASSLPGGDQPQHF
V gene: TRBV19
D gene: NA
J gene: TRBJ1-5
clone size: many

CDR3 DNA: TGTGCCATCAGTGAGTCCGGGGGGGGAAGGGACACTGAAGCTTTCTTT
CDR3 protein: CAISESGGGRDTEAFF
V gene: TRBV10-3
D gene: NA
J gene: TRBJ1-1
clone size: many

CDR3 DNA: TGTGCCAGCGGGGGGCTGGGAGGGGACACTGAAGCTTTCTTT
CDR3 protein: CASGGLGGDTEAFF
V gene: TRBV5-4
D gene: NA
J gene: TRBJ1-1
clone size: many

CDR3 DNA: TGCAGTGCTAGCCCGGGACTTTCAAGCTCCTACGAGCAGTACTTC
CDR3 protein: CSASPGLSSSYEQYF
V gene: TRBV20-1
D gene: NA
J gene: TRBJ2-7
clone size: NA

CDR3 DNA: TGCAGCGTTGCCCCAGGGGAAGAGACCCAGTACTTC
CDR3 protein: CSVAPGEETQYF
V gene: TRBV29-1
D gene: NA
J gene: TRBJ2-5
clone size: once

CDR3 DNA: TGTGCCACCAGTCTGGCAGATACGCAGTATTTT
CDR3 protein: CATSLADTQYF
V gene: TRBV24-1
D gene: NA
J gene: TRBJ2-3
clone size: NA